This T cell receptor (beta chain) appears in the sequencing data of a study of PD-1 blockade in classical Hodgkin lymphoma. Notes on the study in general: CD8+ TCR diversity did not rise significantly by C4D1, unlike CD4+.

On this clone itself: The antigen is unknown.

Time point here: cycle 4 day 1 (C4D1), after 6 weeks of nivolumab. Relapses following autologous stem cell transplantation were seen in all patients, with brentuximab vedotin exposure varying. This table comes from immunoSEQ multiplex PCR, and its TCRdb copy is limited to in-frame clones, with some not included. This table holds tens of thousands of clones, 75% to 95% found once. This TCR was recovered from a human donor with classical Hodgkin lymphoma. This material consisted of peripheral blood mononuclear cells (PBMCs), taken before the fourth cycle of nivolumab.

CDR3 region: CASSIQGARSYQPQHF. The CDR3, as DNA: TGTGCCAGTAGTATTCAGGGGGCGCGATCCTATCAGCCCCAGCATTTT. V gene TRBV19 combines with J gene TRBJ1-5; TRBD1 agrees at 8 bases. The CDR3 is 16 amino acids. Losses at the gene ends were 3 bases for V and 5 bases for J; bases not matched to a gene: 9. CDR1 is LNHDA, CDR2 SQIVND, per germline (reference sequence).